These T cell receptor beta chains were read from a single sample in a study of shared T cell receptors in the human thymus. The data were produced by immunoSEQ multiplex PCR, yet TCRdb's version contains in-frame clones alone and is incomplete. The table includes roughly 560,000 clones, about 84% detected once. This same sample was also taken into another study, of human thymus T cells.

The sequenced sample was thymocytes. The receptors were gathered from a boy younger than two with a congenital heart defect. The conserved cysteine and the conserved F or W are not part of the CDR3 here. A D gene is named only where the DNA matches it firmly. Size is omitted from some rows. Given values are once, few, many or a class for expanded clones.

TRBD2,TRBV5-8,TRBJ2-7,NA,ASSSSGRLSYEQY
TRBD2,TRBV18,TRBJ2-7,NA,ASSPHGTSGTYEQY
NA,TRBV29-1,TRBJ1-1,NA,SVGAGRTDTEAF
TRBD1,TRBV15,TRBJ1-4,NA,ATSTNRGRGEKLF
NA,TRBV20-1,TRBJ2-7,once,SARTGYEQY
NA,TRBV27,TRBJ2-7,NA,ASSSIDRLREQY
NA,TRBV4-2,TRBJ2-3,NA,ASSHSPFLAHTDTQY
TRBD2,TRBV7-2,TRBJ2-1,once,ASSSRTSGHYNEQF
NA,TRBV11-2,TRBJ2-1,NA,ASSLKLTSFGEQF
TRBD2,TRBV9,TRBJ2-1,NA,ASSVGKREGRNEQF
NA,TRBV7-2,TRBJ2-3,NA,ASSSQGDTQY
NA,TRBV6-5,TRBJ1-1,NA,ASSVGTSPTEAF
NA,TRBV19,TRBJ2-1,NA,ASSIATLAYEQF
NA,TRBV6-8,TRBJ1-5,NA,ASSYRPREGNQPQH
NA,TRBV7-9,TRBJ2-7,NA,ASSGKGTPKNHLYEQY
NA,TRBV7-2,TRBJ2-7,NA,ASSARGMLAYEQY
NA,TRBV7-2,TRBJ2-5,NA,ASSLVSSVVETQY
NA,TRBV7-6,TRBJ1-1,NA,ASSSLQGSGSGDTEAF
TRBD1,TRBV11-3,TRBJ1-1,once,AILSKDRGRTEAF